One sample yielded the 8 T cell receptor beta chains listed below, sequenced in a study of control samples from healthy donors and cancer patients. Here immunoSEQ multiplex PCR was the method, and the copy in TCRdb shows in-frame clones only, minus some. Here the sample spans about 89,000 clones, about 83% being singletons. Material for sequencing was blood. The receptors come from a woman aged 40 to 50 in good health.

The chain joins TRBV4-3 to TRBJ1-5, with D unclear. Germline V gene lookup returns CDR1 LGHNA and CDR2 YSLEER. With 0 bases removed from V and 6 bases from J, the gap between germline ends came to 6 bases. The CDR3 has 13 amino acids. The CDR3 loop reads CASSQDEGQPQHF. The DNA for the CDR3 is TGCGCCAGCAGCCAAGACGAAGGTCAGCCCCAGCATTTT.

This clone was counted between two and nine times. The chain uses TRBV7-2 and TRBJ1-6, with D unresolved. The CDR3 consists of 14 residues. Trimming stripped 9 bases from V and 9 bases from J, with 18 bases between. Germline V CDR1 and CDR2: SGHTA, FQGNSA. The CDR3 DNA sequence: TGTGCCAGACCGTACTTCAGTATCCGTTCACCCCTCCACTTT. This codes for CARPYFSIRSPLHF.

The chain has TRBV10-3 and TRBJ2-3; TRBD2 agrees at 11 bases. V shed 7 bases, J shed 2 bases, and the junction held 2 bases outside the gene matches. Germline lookup yields CDR1 ENHRY and CDR2 SYGVKD. The CDR3 length is 14 residues. In nucleotides, the CDR3 is TGTGCCATCAAACTAGCGGGGGCCACAGATACGCAGTATTTT. It specifies CAIKLAGATDTQYF.

This clone was seen a few times. The chain recombines TRBV27 with TRBJ2-3; the D gene is possibly TRBD2 (6 bases). The germline gives CDR1 MNHEY, CDR2 SMNVEV (reference sequence). There are 20 residues in the CDR3. Trimming removed 3 bases at V and 0 bases at J, with 25 bases between. The CDR3 DNA reads as TGTGCCAGCAGTTTTGTGCGTGGGGGGAAGCCTCGTGCTAGCACAGATACGCAGTATTTT. It specifies CASSFVRGGKPRASTDTQYF.

In its sample, this clone was seen once. V is TRBV7-2 and J is TRBJ1-3; no firm D call. The germline V and J ends were trimmed by 3 bases and 0 bases, with 9 bases remaining between them. The CDR3 runs to 15 residues. CDR1 SGHTA and CDR2 FQGNSA come from the germline V gene. The chain's CDR3 is CASSFWSASGNTIYF. The CDR3 DNA sequence: TGTGCCAGCAGCTTTTGGTCAGCCTCTGGAAACACCATATATTTT.

The V and J genes are TRBV25-1 and TRBJ1-2; 8 bases agree with TRBD1. CDR1 is MGHDK, CDR2 SYGVNS, per germline. This CDR3 comprises 14 residues. Unmatched junction bases numbered 6, after V lost 6 bases and J lost 3 bases. The CDR3 protein is CASSGQGTYYGYTF. The CDR3 bases are TGTGCCAGCAGCGGACAGGGAACTTACTATGGCTACACCTTC.

This clone has more than one count but fewer than ten. The gene calls are TRBV7-2 and TRBJ2-5; the match to TRBD2 covers 9 bases. Per the germline V gene, CDR1 is SGHTA and CDR2 is FQGNSA. With V trimmed by 1 base and J by 5 bases, 8 bases remained unmatched. This CDR3 contains 16 residues. CDR3 DNA: TGTGCCAGCAGCTTAGAGGCGGGGGGGATCGGGGAGACCCAGTACTTC. This sequence encodes CASSLEAGGIGETQYF.

This chain joins TRBV27 and TRBJ1-2, with D possibly TRBD1 on 5 matching bases. Looked up from germline, CDR1 is MNHEY and CDR2 is SMNVEV (reference sequence). The CDR3 contains 15 residues. Trimming removed 6 bases at V and 5 bases at J, with 19 bases between. The CDR3 loop reads CASSYGAGRGYGYTF. CDR3 nucleotides: TGTGCCAGCAGCTACGGGGCAGGGCGAGGGTATGGCTACACCTTC.